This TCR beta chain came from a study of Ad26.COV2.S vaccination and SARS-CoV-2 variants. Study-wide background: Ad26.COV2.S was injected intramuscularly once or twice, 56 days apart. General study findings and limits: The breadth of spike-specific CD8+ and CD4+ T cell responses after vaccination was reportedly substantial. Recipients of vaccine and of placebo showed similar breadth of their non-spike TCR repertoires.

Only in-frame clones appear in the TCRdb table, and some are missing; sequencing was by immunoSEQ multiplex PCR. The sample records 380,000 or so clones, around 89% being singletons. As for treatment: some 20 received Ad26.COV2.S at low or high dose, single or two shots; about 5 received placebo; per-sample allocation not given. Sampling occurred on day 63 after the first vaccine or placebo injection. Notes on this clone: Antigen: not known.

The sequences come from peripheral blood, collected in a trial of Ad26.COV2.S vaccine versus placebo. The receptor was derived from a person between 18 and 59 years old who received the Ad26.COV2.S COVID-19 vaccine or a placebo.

CDR3 nucleotide sequence: TGTGCCAGCAGTCTTGGGACAGGCCCTGGAAACACCATATATTTT. As protein: CASSLGTGPGNTIYF. The chain recombines TRBV28 with TRBJ1-3; 8 positions agree with TRBD1. This CDR3 has 15 amino acids. In germline, CDR1 is MDHEN, CDR2 SYDVKM. With 5 bases clipped from V and 2 bases from J, the junction kept 5 bases outside the gene matches. Filled out from reference TRBV28 and TRBJ1-3, the complete variable domain reads DVKVTQSSRYLVKRTGEKVFLECVQDMDHENMFWYRQDPGLGLRLIYFSYDVKMKEKGDIPEGYSVSREKKERFSLILESASTNQTSMYLCASSLGTGPGNTIYFGEGSWLTVV.